What follows describes a single T cell receptor (beta chain). Trimming removed 1 base from V and 5 bases from J, with 6 bases in between. This CDR3 has 12 residues. Per germline, CDR1 PRHDT and CDR2 FYEKMQ (reference sequence). No patient had received any treatment before thyroid surgery. This record belongs to a study of metastatic and nonmetastatic thyroid tumors. TCRdb re-called the PCR reads with MiXCR. The profile shows about 40,000 clones, roughly 16% of them singletons. Sequenced sample: blood. The chain has TRBV13 and TRBJ2-7; D is uncertain. This TCR came from a female donor with papillary thyroid cancer or a benign thyroid nodule (not recorded which). Some clones in this sample may be carry-over from other donors' samples. Here the CDR3 reads CASSLARDEQYF. The DNA of the CDR3 is TGTGCCAGCAGCTTAGCCCGAGACGAGCAGTACTTC.